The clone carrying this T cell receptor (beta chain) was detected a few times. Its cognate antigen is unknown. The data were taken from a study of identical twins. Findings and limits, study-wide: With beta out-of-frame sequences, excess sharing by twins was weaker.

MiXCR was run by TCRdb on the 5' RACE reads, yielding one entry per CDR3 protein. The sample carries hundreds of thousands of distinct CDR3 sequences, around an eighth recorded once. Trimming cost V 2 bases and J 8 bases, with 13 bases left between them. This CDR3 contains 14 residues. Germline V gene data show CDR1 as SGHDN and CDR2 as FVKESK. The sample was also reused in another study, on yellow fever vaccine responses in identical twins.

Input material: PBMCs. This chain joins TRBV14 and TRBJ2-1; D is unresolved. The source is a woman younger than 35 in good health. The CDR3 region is CASSQITSLDEQFF. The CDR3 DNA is TGTGCCAGCAGCCAAATCACCTCCCTTGATGAGCAGTTCTTC. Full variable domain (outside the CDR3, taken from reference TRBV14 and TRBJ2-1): EAGVTQFPSHSVIEKGQTVTLRCDPISGHDNLYWYRRVMGKEIKFLLHFVKESKQDESGMPNNRFLAERTGGTYSTLKVQPAELEDSGVYFCASSQITSLDEQFFGPGTRLTVL.